These 9 T cell receptor beta chains came from one sample sequenced in a study of molecular identifiers for immune sequencing clone quantification. MiXCR was run by TCRdb on the PCR reads, yielding one entry per CDR3 protein. This sample has some 580,000 distinct CDR3 sequences, with roughly 27% found just once. The source material was naive CD8+ T cells from blood, with Jurkat cell RNA spiked in. Subset denoted: FACS-sorted CD8+CD4-CCR7+CD45RA+ naive T cells. These receptors were collected from a human donor in good health. Some libraries in this study had Jurkat cell RNA spiked in.

This clonotype has only a few counts. The V gene is TRBV20-1, the J gene TRBJ1-4; TRBD1 agrees at 10 bases. Germline assignment: CDR1 DFQATT and CDR2 SNEGSKA (reference sequence). V trimming: 6 bases; J trimming: 7 bases; junction bases outside the gene matches: 8. This CDR3 is 14 amino acids long. CDR3 sequence (DNA): TGCAGTGCCCTGGACAGGGGGTGGGGTGAAAAACTGTTTTTT. It specifies CSALDRGWGEKLFF.

This clonotype was detected once. One base away lies a much larger clone, so this may be a sequencing read error. CDR3 sequence: CASSFRQGPQETRYF. CDR3 nucleotide sequence: TGTGCCAGCAGCTTTCGACAGGGACCCCAAGAGACCCGGTACTTC. The chain recombines TRBV12-3 or TRBV12-4 with TRBJ2-5, with 7 bases aligning to TRBD1. This CDR3 spans 15 amino acids.

V gene TRBV4-3 combines with J gene TRBJ2-3; the match to TRBD2 covers 11 bases. The CDR3 runs 16 residues. The J segment lost 2 bases and the V segment lost 5 bases, leaving 6 bases of the junction unmatched. The germline V gene encodes CDR1 LGHNA and CDR2 YSLEER. CDR3 sequence (DNA): TGCGCCAGCAGCGCTACACTAGCGGGGGTCACAGATACGCAGTATTTT. This translates into CASSATLAGVTDTQYF.

There are many counts of this clonotype. The chain links TRBV7-9 to TRBJ1-1; a weak D match, TRBD1 (5 bases). V was pared by 4 bases and J by 3 bases, with 15 bases between. The length of the CDR3 is 15 residues. Germline V gene sequence: CDR1 SEHNR, CDR2 FQNEAQ (reference sequence). CDR3 nucleotide sequence: TGTGCCAGCAGCTCCTCTTCACGGGGGGACACTGAAGCTTTCTTT. This codes for CASSSSSRGDTEAFF.

The CDR3 here is CASSTHPTGTGGSKNTEAFF. The CDR3 DNA reads TGTGCCAGCAGCACCCACCCCACCGGGACAGGGGGCTCAAAGAACACTGAAGCTTTCTTT. The chain couples TRBV6-5 to TRBJ1-1; 12 positions agree with TRBD1. The CDR3 extends over 20 amino acids. Germline V gene lookup returns CDR1 MNHEY and CDR2 SVGAGI. The junction had 18 bases not matched to a gene; V was cut back by 6 bases and J by 1 base.

About this clonotype: The CDR3 ends on some other residue instead of the conserved phenylalanine or tryptophan, so this is likely a read error. This rearrangement joins TRBV2 to TRBJ1-1, with a weak D call TRBD1 (5 bases). Germline CDR1 and CDR2: SNHLY and FYNNEI. This CDR3 spans 14 amino acids. Deletions cut 6 bases from V and 0 bases from J, with 11 bases between. CDR3 in DNA: TGTGCCAGCAGCGACAGATTGTTGAACACTGAAGCTTTCTAT. Its translation: CASSDRLLNTEAFY.

In its sample, this clonotype was seen many times. The chain carries TRBV4-3 and TRBJ2-7, with a weak D call TRBD2 (6 bases). Germline loops: CDR1 LGHNA, CDR2 YSLEER. Deletions cut 1 base from V and 7 bases from J, with 14 bases between. The CDR3 has 14 residues. CDR3 region: CASSQGLVGVEQYF. The CDR3 nucleotides read TGCGCCAGCAGCCAAGGACTAGTGGGGGTAGAGCAGTACTTC.

This clonotype has at least ten counts. The chain carries TRBV25-1 and TRBJ2-5, with D unclear. V was clipped by 3 bases and J by 1 base, with 6 bases between them. Germline values: CDR1 MGHDK, CDR2 SYGVNS. CDR3 length: 13 amino acids. The CDR3, as DNA: TGTGCCAGCAGTGATCAGGCCCAAGAGACCCAGTACTTC. Protein: CASSDQAQETQYF.

The chain couples TRBV15 to TRBJ1-4, with a tentative D call TRBD1 (5 bases). V lost 3 bases and J 8 bases, leaving 16 bases between the germline ends. Germline CDR1 and CDR2: LNHNV and YYDKDF (reference sequence). This CDR3 is 15 amino acids long. This chain's CDR3 is CATSSLGAIEEKLFF. The CDR3 DNA reads as TGTGCCACCAGCAGCCTTGGGGCAATAGAAGAAAAACTGTTTTTT. The full variable domain, its missing parts supplied by reference TRBV15 and TRBJ1-4, is DAMVIQNPRYQVTQFGKPVTLSCSQTLNHNVMYWYQQKSSQAPKLLFHYYDKDFNNEADTPDNFQSRRPNTSFCFLDIRSPGLGDTAMYLCATSSLGAIEEKLFFGSGTQLSVL.